The 8 T cell receptor beta chains listed next were all sequenced from one sample in a study of cytomegalovirus exposure and HLA in healthy donors. Here immunoSEQ multiplex PCR was the method, and the copy in TCRdb shows in-frame clones only, minus some. The sample yields 90,000 to 100,000 clones, under 95% seen once. The specimen sequenced was PBMCs. These receptors all stem from a woman between 25 and 40 years old in good health and CMV-seropositive.

The chain uses TRBV28 and TRBJ2-5; 7 bases map to TRBD2. Germline assignment: CDR1 MDHEN and CDR2 SYDVKM. J gave up 7 bases and V 3 bases, and 8 bases lay outside the gene matches. The CDR3 consists of 14 residues. DNA of the CDR3: TGTGCCAGCAGTTTCGGCCGCCCGGGGGGGACCCAGTACTTC. Translating it yields CASSFGRPGGTQYF.

The V gene is TRBV5-6, the J gene TRBJ2-7, with 7 bases lining up with TRBD1. V was clipped by 5 bases and J by 5 bases; unmatched bases: 7. From germline, CDR1 is SGHDT and CDR2 YYEEEE. The CDR3 consists of 13 residues. CDR3 DNA sequence: TGTGCCAGCAGGTATCTCCAGGGGGACGAGCAGTACTTC. Translation gives CASRYLQGDEQYF.

CDR3 nucleotide sequence: TGTGCCAGCAGCCGCAATCGACAGGGCAACACTGAAGCTTTCTTT. This gives the protein CASSRNRQGNTEAFF. The genes are TRBV4-2 and TRBJ1-1; 7 bases fit TRBD1. This CDR3 spans 15 amino acids. V lost 4 bases to trimming and J lost 2 bases; unmatched junction nucleotides: 7. The germline V gene has CDR1 LGHNA and CDR2 YNFKEQ.

The chain uses TRBV19 and TRBJ2-3; the match to TRBD2 covers 9 bases. V shed 2 bases, J shed 3 bases, and the junction held 12 bases outside the gene matches. The germline V gene encodes CDR1 LNHDA and CDR2 SQIVND (reference sequence). The CDR3 length is 18 residues. In DNA, the CDR3 is TGTGCCAGTAGTATAATAGCGGGACTAGCTCCGGTGACAGATACGCAGTATTTT. It encodes CASSIIAGLAPVTDTQYF. The complete variable domain, with remaining parts taken from reference TRBV19 and TRBJ2-3, reads DGGITQSPKYLFRKEGQNVTLSCEQNLNHDAMYWYRQDPGQGLRLIYYSQIVNDFQKGDIAEGYSVSREKKESFPLTVTSAQKNPTAFYLCASSIIAGLAPVTDTQYFGPGTRLTVL.

The chain uses TRBV11-2 and TRBJ2-1; TRBD1 is a possible D gene (6 bases). CDR1 is SGHAT and CDR2 is FQNNGV in the germline V gene. The ends were cut back, 3 bases at V and 3 bases at J, with 15 bases in the middle. The CDR3 contains 16 residues. In DNA form, the CDR3 reads TGTGCCAGCAGCTTCGCTCAGGGGCCCTACTACAATGAGCAGTTCTTC. Protein sequence: CASSFAQGPYYNEQFF.

The rearrangement uses TRBV29-1 and TRBJ2-3; TRBD1 aligns across 8 bases. CDR3 length: 14 amino acids. Losses at the gene ends were 5 bases for V and 1 base for J; bases not matched to a gene: 5. Germline CDR1 and CDR2: SQVTM and ANQGSEA. This CDR3 reads CSVSKGQGTDTQYF. The CDR3 nucleotides are TGCAGCGTTTCCAAGGGACAGGGCACAGATACGCAGTATTTT.

This clone was counted once. V is TRBV7-9 and J is TRBJ2-1; D may be TRBD1 (5 bases). From germline, CDR1 is SEHNR and CDR2 FQNEAQ (reference sequence). The length of the CDR3 is 15 residues. Trimming took off 1 base at V and 8 bases at J, with 15 bases between the two ends. As DNA, the CDR3 is TGTGCCAGCAGCTTAGAGGGGCAGGGTGCGTATGAGCAGTTCTTC. Translating it yields CASSLEGQGAYEQFF.

The V and J genes are TRBV7-2 and TRBJ2-1; 11 bases line up with TRBD1. This CDR3 has 17 residues. CDR1 and CDR2 from the germline V gene are SGHTA and FQGNSA. V dropped 0 bases and J dropped 4; count of bases not matched to a gene: 5. CDR3: CASSLAHGQGAYNEQFF. For the CDR3, the DNA is TGTGCCAGCAGCTTAGCCCACGGACAGGGGGCTTACAATGAGCAGTTCTTC.